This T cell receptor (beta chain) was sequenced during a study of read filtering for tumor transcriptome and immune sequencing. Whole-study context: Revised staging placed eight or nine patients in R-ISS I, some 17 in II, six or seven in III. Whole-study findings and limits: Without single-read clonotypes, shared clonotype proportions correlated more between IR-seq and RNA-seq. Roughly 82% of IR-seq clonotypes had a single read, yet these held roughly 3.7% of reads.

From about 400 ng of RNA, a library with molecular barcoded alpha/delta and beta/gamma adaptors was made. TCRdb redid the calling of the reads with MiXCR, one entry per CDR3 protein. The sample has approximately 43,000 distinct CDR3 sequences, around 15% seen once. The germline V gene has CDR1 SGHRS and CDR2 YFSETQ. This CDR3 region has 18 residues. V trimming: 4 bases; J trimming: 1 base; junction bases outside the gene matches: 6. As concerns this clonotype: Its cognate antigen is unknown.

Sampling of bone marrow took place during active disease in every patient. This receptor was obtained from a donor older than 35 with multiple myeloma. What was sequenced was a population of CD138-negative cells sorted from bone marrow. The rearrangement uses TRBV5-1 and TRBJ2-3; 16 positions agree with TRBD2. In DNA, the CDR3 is TGCGCCAGCAGCGGGACTAGCGGGAGGGCCGGGGGCACAGATACGCAGTATTTT. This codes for CASSGTSGRAGGTDTQYF.